This T cell receptor beta chain is drawn from a study of regulatory T cells in long-lasting Graves disease. V dropped 5 bases and J dropped 3; count of bases not matched to a gene: 5. Germline V gene sequence: CDR1 SEHNR, CDR2 FQNEAQ (reference sequence). The CDR3 loop spans 15 amino acids. Time point specified: persistent/refractory GD, antithyroid drugs over 5 years with positive TRAb. PBMCs provided the RNA from which the TCR library was made. The authors built TCR beta libraries using iRepertoire HTBI primers and Arm-PCR of CDR3 regions. TCRdb re-called the multiplex PCR reads through MiXCR, storing one row per CDR3 protein. The data contain around 510,000 distinct CDR3 sequences, roughly 20% of them seen just once; the ten biggest clones take up 7.8%.

The sequences come from peripheral blood mononuclear cells (PBMCs), collected when the disease was refractory, from a patient treated with antithyroid drugs. The rearrangement uses TRBV7-9 and TRBJ1-5; 9 bases line up with TRBD1. The sequence was collected from a female donor with Graves disease. CDR3: CASSAGQGANQPQHF. CDR3 nucleotides: TGTGCCAGCAGCGCGGGACAGGGCGCCAATCAGCCCCAGCATTTT. Looking up the rest from reference TRBV7-9 and TRBJ1-5 gives the full variable domain: DTGVSQNPRHKITKRGQNVTFRCDPISEHNRLYWYRQTLGQGPEFLTYFQNEAQLEKSRLLSDRFSAERPKGSFSTLEIQRTEQGDSAMYLCASSAGQGANQPQHFGDGTRLSIL.